These 11 T cell receptor beta chains were sequenced from one sample in a study of blood T cell repertoires in COVID-19. Sequencing was performed with immunoSEQ multiplex PCR; in TCRdb, only in-frame clones are kept and a portion is missing. The table records under 120,000 clones, roughly 71% of them present only once. Input material: peripheral blood. All receptors derive from an elderly man with acute or convalescent COVID-19.

With regard to this clone: Other nucleotide sequences from this sample produce the same CDR3. The chain employs TRBV19 and TRBJ2-1, with a weak D call TRBD2 (5 bases). Trimming shortened V by 1 base and J by 5 bases, and 9 bases separated the two germline ends. The CDR3 covers 14 residues. Per germline, CDR1 LNHDA and CDR2 SQIVND (reference sequence). The CDR3 coding sequence is TGTGCCAGTAGTATAGGGACTCTAAACAATGAGCAGTTCTTC. Residues: CASSIGTLNNEQFF.

The chain links TRBV6-4 to TRBJ2-1; D perhaps matches TRBD1 (6 bases). The CDR3 is 16 residues long. V was shortened by 4 bases and J by 4 bases, with 17 bases between the two germline ends. Per germline, CDR1 MRHNA and CDR2 SNTAGT. The CDR3 nucleotides read TGTGCCAGCAGTGTACAGGGTGGCACCTATTACAATGAGCAGTTCTTC. Translated: CASSVQGGTYYNEQFF.

The rearrangement uses TRBV7-9 and TRBJ1-5; 7 bases fit TRBD1. Germline V CDR1 and CDR2: SEHNR, FQNEAQ (reference sequence). The ends lost 3 bases at V and 6 bases at J; junction bases unmatched: 17. The CDR3 is made up of 18 amino acids. In DNA, the CDR3 is TGTGCCAGCAGCTTGGGCCCTGAACAGGGGAAAGACAGTCAGCCCCAGCATTTT. Translation gives CASSLGPEQGKDSQPQHF.

A few counts support this clone. This chain uses TRBV6-6 with TRBJ1-2; 8 nucleotides agree with TRBD1. V trimming: 6 bases; J trimming: 8 bases; junction bases outside the gene matches: 11. Germline V gene data show CDR1 as MNHNY and CDR2 as SVGAGI (reference sequence). This CDR3 spans 14 amino acids. The CDR3 region is CASSHRQGKRGYTF. CDR3 bases: TGTGCCAGCAGCCATAGACAGGGGAAGCGCGGCTACACCTTC.

This rearrangement joins TRBV6-5 to TRBJ1-6, with 9 nucleotides matching TRBD1. Germline V gene data show CDR1 as MNHEY and CDR2 as SVGAGI. The CDR3 loop spans 14 amino acids. Unmatched junction bases numbered 7, after V lost 2 bases and J lost 14 bases. Here the CDR3 reads CASSYGTGKKTLHF. Here the CDR3 DNA reads TGTGCCAGCAGTTACGGGACAGGGAAGAAAACCCTCCACTTT.

The chain recombines TRBV7-9 with TRBJ1-1, with unresolved D. V shed 1 base and J shed 10 bases, with 10 bases lying between them. The CDR3 has 12 residues. CDR1 is SEHNR, CDR2 FQNEAQ, per germline (reference sequence). CDR3 in DNA: TGTGCCAGCAGCTTAGTTCTTTCCCCAGCTTTCTTT. It translates to CASSLVLSPAFF.

This clone has a handful of counts. The rearrangement joins TRBV18 to TRBJ2-3, with a weak D call TRBD2 (5 bases). CDR1 and CDR2 from the germline V gene are KGHSH and LQKENI. The ends were cut back, 4 bases at V and 2 bases at J, with 7 bases in the middle. The CDR3 sequence is 13 residues long. The CDR3 DNA reads as TGTGCCAGCTCACGGGAGTCCACAGATACGCAGTATTTT. Protein product: CASSRESTDTQYF.

This rearrangement joins TRBV14 to TRBJ2-3; possible D gene TRBD1, 5 bases. The CDR3 extends over 15 amino acids. The ends were cut back, 2 bases at V and 0 bases at J, with 9 bases in the middle. Germline-derived CDR1 and CDR2 are SGHDN and FVKESK. Here the CDR3 reads CASSQKGFSTDTQYF. CDR3 coding DNA: TGTGCCAGCAGCCAAAAGGGGTTTAGCACAGATACGCAGTATTTT.

J is TRBJ1-1 and V is TRBV7-2; D not certain. V dropped 1 base and J dropped 4 bases, with 13 bases sitting between them. This CDR3 has 15 residues. Germline V gives CDR1 SGHTA, CDR2 FQGNSA. CDR3 bases: TGTGCCAGCAGCTTAGTTGGGTTCTCGGGCACTGAAGCTTTCTTT. This sequence encodes CASSLVGFSGTEAFF.

V is TRBV19 and J is TRBJ2-2, with D possibly matching TRBD1 (6 bases). The CDR3 spans 13 residues. The V gene lost 5 bases and the J gene lost 5 bases, with 9 bases spanning the gap. The germline V gene encodes CDR1 LNHDA and CDR2 SQIVND (reference sequence). For the CDR3, the DNA is TGTGCCAGTAGTCAGGGGTCAACCGGGGAGCTGTTTTTT. Its protein is CASSQGSTGELFF.

The rearrangement uses TRBV28 and TRBJ1-4; D is ambiguous. Germline V gives CDR1 MDHEN, CDR2 SYDVKM. The V and J ends lost 5 bases and 3 bases respectively, with 16 bases between them. The CDR3 spans 16 residues. Here the CDR3 DNA reads TGTGCCAGCAGTCCTAGCCTCGGCATCCCTAATGAAAAACTGTTTTTT. Amino acid sequence: CASSPSLGIPNEKLFF. The whole variable domain, filled in from reference TRBV28 and TRBJ1-4, reads DVKVTQSSRYLVKRTGEKVFLECVQDMDHENMFWYRQDPGLGLRLIYFSYDVKMKEKGDIPEGYSVSREKKERFSLILESASTNQTSMYLCASSPSLGIPNEKLFFGSGTQLSVL.